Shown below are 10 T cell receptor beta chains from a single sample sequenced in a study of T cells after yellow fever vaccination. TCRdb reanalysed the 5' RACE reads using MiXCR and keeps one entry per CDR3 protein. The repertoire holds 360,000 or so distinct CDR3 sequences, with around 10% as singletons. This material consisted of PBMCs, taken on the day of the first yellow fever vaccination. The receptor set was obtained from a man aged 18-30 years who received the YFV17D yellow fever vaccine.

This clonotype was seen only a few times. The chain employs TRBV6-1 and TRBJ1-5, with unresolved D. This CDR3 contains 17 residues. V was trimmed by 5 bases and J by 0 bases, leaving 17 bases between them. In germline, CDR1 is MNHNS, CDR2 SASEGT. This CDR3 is CASSQDQAADSNQPQHF. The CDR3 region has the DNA TGTGCCAGCAGTCAGGACCAAGCTGCTGATAGCAATCAGCCCCAGCATTTT.

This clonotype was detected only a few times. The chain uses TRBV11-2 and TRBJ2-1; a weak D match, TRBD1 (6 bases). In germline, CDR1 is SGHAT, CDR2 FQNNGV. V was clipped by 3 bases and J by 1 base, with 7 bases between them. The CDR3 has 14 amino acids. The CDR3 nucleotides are TGTGCCAGCAGCTTCGACAGGTCCTACAATGAGCAGTTCTTC. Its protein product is CASSFDRSYNEQFF.

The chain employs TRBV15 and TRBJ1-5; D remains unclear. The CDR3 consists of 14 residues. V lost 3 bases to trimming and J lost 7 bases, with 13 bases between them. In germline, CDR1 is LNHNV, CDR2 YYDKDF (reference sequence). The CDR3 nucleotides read TGTGCCACCAGCAGCACCAACCTACAACAGCCCCAGCATTTT. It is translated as CATSSTNLQQPQHF.

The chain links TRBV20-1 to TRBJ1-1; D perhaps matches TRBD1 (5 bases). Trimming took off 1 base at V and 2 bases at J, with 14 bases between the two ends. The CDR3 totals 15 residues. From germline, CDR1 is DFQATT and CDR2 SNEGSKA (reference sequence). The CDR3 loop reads CSARATGTANTEAFF. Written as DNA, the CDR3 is TGCAGTGCTAGAGCCACCGGGACTGCTAACACTGAAGCTTTCTTT.

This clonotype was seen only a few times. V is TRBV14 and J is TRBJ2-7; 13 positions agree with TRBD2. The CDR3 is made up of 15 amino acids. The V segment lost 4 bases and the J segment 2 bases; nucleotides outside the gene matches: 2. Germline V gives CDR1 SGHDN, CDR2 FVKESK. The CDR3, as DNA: TGTGCCAGCAGCCGCGGGACTAGCGGGACCTACGAGCAGTACGTC. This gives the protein CASSRGTSGTYEQYV.

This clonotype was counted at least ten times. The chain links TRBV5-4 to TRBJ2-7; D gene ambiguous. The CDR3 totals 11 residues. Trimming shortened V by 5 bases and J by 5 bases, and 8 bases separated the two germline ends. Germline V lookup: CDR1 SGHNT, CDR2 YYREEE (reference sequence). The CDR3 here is CASSFTDEQYF. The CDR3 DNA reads TGTGCCAGCAGTTTCACCGACGAGCAGTACTTC. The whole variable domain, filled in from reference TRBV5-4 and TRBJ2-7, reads ETGVTQSPTHLIKTRGQQVTLRCSSQSGHNTVSWYQQALGQGPQFIFQYYREEENGRGNFPPRFSGLQFPNYSSELNVNALELDDSALYLCASSFTDEQYFGPGTRLTVT.

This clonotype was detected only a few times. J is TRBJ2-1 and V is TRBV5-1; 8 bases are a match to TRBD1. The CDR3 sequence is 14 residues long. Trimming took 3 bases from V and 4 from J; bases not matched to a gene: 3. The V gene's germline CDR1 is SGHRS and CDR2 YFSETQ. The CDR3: CASSSDRVYNEQFF. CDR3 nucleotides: TGCGCCAGCAGCTCGGACAGGGTATACAATGAGCAGTTCTTC.

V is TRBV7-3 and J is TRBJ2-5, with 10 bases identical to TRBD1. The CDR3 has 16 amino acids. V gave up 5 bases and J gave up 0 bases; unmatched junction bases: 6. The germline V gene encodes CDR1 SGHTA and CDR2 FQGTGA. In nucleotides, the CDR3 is TGTGCCAGCAGCACCCTCGGGACAGGGGACCAAGAGACCCAGTACTTC. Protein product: CASSTLGTGDQETQYF.

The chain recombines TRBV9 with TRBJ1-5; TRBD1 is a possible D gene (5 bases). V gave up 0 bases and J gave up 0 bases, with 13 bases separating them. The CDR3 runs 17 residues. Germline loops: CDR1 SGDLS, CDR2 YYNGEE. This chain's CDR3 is CASSVEGWGNSNQPQHF. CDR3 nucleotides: TGTGCCAGCAGCGTAGAGGGGTGGGGGAATAGCAATCAGCCCCAGCATTTT.

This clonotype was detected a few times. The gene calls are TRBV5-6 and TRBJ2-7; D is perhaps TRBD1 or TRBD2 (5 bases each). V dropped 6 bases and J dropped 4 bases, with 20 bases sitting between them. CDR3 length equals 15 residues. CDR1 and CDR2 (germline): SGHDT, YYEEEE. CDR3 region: CASTLNSGWEYEQYV. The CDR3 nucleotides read TGTGCCAGCACCCTAAACTCAGGGTGGGAGTACGAGCAGTACGTC.